Each of the 30 T cell receptor beta chains below was sequenced from the same sample in a study of graft-versus-host responses after intestinal transplantation. Their specific antigens are unknown. Sequencing used immunoSEQ multiplex PCR; TCRdb keeps in-frame clones, though not all of them. The repertoire consists of 90,000 to 95,000 clones, with 90% to 95% occurring once and the leading ten covering 0.5%. The material sequenced was unstimulated CD8+ T cells sorted from spleen or lymph node cells, taken before intestinal transplant. These receptor sequences come from a human donor who received an intestinal transplant.

The chain uses TRBV4-1 and TRBJ2-3, with 9 bases that match TRBD2. The CDR3 is 16 amino acids. Germline values: CDR1 MGHRA, CDR2 YSYEKL. Unmatched junction bases numbered 3, after V lost 2 bases and J lost 0 bases. The CDR3 region is CASSQLGLASTDTQYF. In DNA, the CDR3 is TGCGCCAGCAGCCAACTGGGACTAGCTAGCACAGATACGCAGTATTTT.

Notes on this clone: Other nucleotide sequences from this sample produce the same CDR3. The V call is TRBV5-1, the J call TRBJ2-1; D might be TRBD1 (6 bases). This CDR3 has 15 residues. V was pared by 1 base and J by 1 base, with 9 bases between. Germline CDR1 and CDR2: SGHRS and YFSETQ. The chain's CDR3 is CASSLRGGSYNEQFF. Here the CDR3 DNA reads TGCGCCAGCAGCTTGAGAGGGGGTTCCTACAATGAGCAGTTCTTC.

The chain recombines TRBV10-2 with TRBJ2-7; TRBD2 might be the D (7 bases). Germline values: CDR1 WSHSY, CDR2 SAAADI. CDR3 length: 16 amino acids. V was pared by 5 bases and J by 2 bases, with 19 bases between. The CDR3 sequence is CASSTNRGGVAYEQYF. The CDR3, as DNA: TGCGCCAGCAGTACAAACCGCGGGGGCGTCGCCTACGAGCAGTACTTC.

V usage is TRBV9 and J usage is TRBJ1-1, with D maybe TRBD1 (5 bases). Germline CDR1 and CDR2: SGDLS and YYNGEE. The CDR3 length is 15 residues. The V end lost 5 bases, the J end lost 2 bases, and 16 bases lay between the germline ends. The CDR3: CASSSRGQGNTEAFF. CDR3 DNA: TGTGCCAGCAGTAGTCGTGGGCAGGGCAACACTGAAGCTTTCTTT.

The J gene is TRBJ2-7, the V gene TRBV6-5, with a possible D match to TRBD1 (6 bases). CDR1 and CDR2 (germline): MNHEY, SVGAGI. The V end was cut by 3 bases, the J end by 2 bases, with 11 bases between. The CDR3 is made up of 14 amino acids. CDR3 loop: CASSYGQGTYEQYF. As DNA, the CDR3 is TGTGCCAGCAGTTATGGTCAGGGGACCTACGAGCAGTACTTC.

The chain recombines TRBV28 with TRBJ2-5, with 10 bases lining up with TRBD2. V gave up 4 bases and J gave up 1 base; unmatched junction bases: 3. The CDR3 contains 15 residues. Looked up from germline, CDR1 is MDHEN and CDR2 is SYDVKM. Here the CDR3 reads CASSYIAGGQETQYF. In nucleotides, the CDR3 is TGTGCCAGCAGTTACATAGCGGGAGGCCAAGAGACCCAGTACTTC. The whole variable domain, filled in from reference TRBV28 and TRBJ2-5, reads DVKVTQSSRYLVKRTGEKVFLECVQDMDHENMFWYRQDPGLGLRLIYFSYDVKMKEKGDIPEGYSVSREKKERFSLILESASTNQTSMYLCASSYIAGGQETQYFGPGTRLLVL.

The table lists this clone with a few counts. The chain recombines TRBV29-1 with TRBJ1-1, with 9 bases fitting TRBD1. The V and J ends lost 8 bases and 6 bases, in that order; junction bases with no gene match: 7. The CDR3 totals 12 residues. Germline assignment: CDR1 SQVTM and CDR2 ANQGSEA. The CDR3 coding sequence is TGCAGCCATCGACAGGGGGAAGCTGAAGCTTTCTTT. Translating gives CSHRQGEAEAFF. The variable domain in full, completed from reference TRBV29-1 and TRBJ1-1, reads SAVISQKPSRDICQRGTSLTIQCQVDSQVTMMFWYRQQPGQSLTLIATANQGSEATYESGFVIDKFPISRPNLTFSTLTVSNMSPEDSSIYLCSHRQGEAEAFFGQGTRLTVV.

The J gene is TRBJ2-1, the V gene TRBV19; TRBD1 matches 7 bases. The length of the CDR3 is 13 residues. V shed 3 bases and J 4 bases; nucleotides not matched to a gene: 0. Germline CDR1 reads LNHDA; CDR2 reads SQIVND (reference sequence). The CDR3 reads CASSMTGYNEQFF. The CDR3, as DNA: TGTGCCAGTAGTATGACAGGGTACAATGAGCAGTTCTTC. Full variable domain (missing parts from reference TRBV19 and TRBJ2-1): DGGITQSPKYLFRKEGQNVTLSCEQNLNHDAMYWYRQDPGQGLRLIYYSQIVNDFQKGDIAEGYSVSREKKESFPLTVTSAQKNPTAFYLCASSMTGYNEQFFGPGTRLTVL.

This chain links TRBV4-2 with TRBJ2-5; 7 bases map to TRBD2. The J call may be faulty, since TRBJ2-7 better matches the DNA end. This CDR3 contains 15 residues. Germline loops: CDR1 LGHNA, CDR2 YNFKEQ. In DNA form, the CDR3 reads TGTGCCAGCAGCCAAGAGGGCGGGGGTACTTACGAGCAGTACTTC. It codes for CASSQEGGGTYEQYF.

This chain links TRBV7-9 with TRBJ2-7; TRBD2 might be the D (5 bases). This CDR3 region has 15 residues. The ends were cut back, 0 bases at V and 4 bases at J, with 13 bases in the middle. CDR1 and CDR2 (germline): SEHNR, FQNEAQ (reference sequence). CDR3 DNA sequence: TGTGCCAGCAGCTTAGCCGGACGGGAACCTTACGAGCAGTACTTC. Protein: CASSLAGREPYEQYF.

The V and J genes are TRBV28 and TRBJ2-7, with 8 bases lining up with TRBD2. The germline V gene encodes CDR1 MDHEN and CDR2 SYDVKM. J gave up 2 bases and V 2 bases, and 2 bases lay outside the gene matches. The CDR3 runs 14 residues. CDR3: CASSLAGGTYEQYF. In DNA form, the CDR3 reads TGTGCCAGCAGTTTAGCGGGGGGCACCTACGAGCAGTACTTC.

The rearrangement uses TRBV4-2 and TRBJ2-1; D might be TRBD2 (5 bases). This CDR3 is built from 13 residues. Germline loops: CDR1 LGHNA, CDR2 YNFKEQ. V was pared by 5 bases and J by 7 bases, with 12 bases between. CDR3 region: CASSNGDSNEQFF. DNA of the CDR3: TGTGCCAGCAGCAACGGGGATTCGAATGAGCAGTTCTTC.

V is TRBV5-4 and J is TRBJ2-1, with 7 bases that match TRBD2. The CDR3 covers 15 residues. The germline V gene encodes CDR1 SGHNT and CDR2 YYREEE (reference sequence). After removal of 4 bases from V and 3 bases from J, the junction contained 7 bases not matched to a gene. CDR3 nucleotide sequence: TGTGCCAGCAGCCGGGAGGCGGGGGACTACAATGAGCAGTTCTTC. It translates to CASSREAGDYNEQFF.

The rearrangement uses TRBV30 and TRBJ1-1, with 9 bases identical to TRBD1. This CDR3 has 13 residues. J gave up 3 bases and V 3 bases, and 2 bases lay outside the gene matches. The germline V gene has CDR1 GTSNPN and CDR2 SVGIG (reference sequence). DNA of the CDR3: TGTGCCTGGAGGGACAGGGGATACACTGAAGCTTTCTTT. This sequence encodes CAWRDRGYTEAFF.

This clone was picked up a small number of times. This chain uses TRBV7-2 with TRBJ2-1, with D unresolved. The CDR3 is 12 amino acids. Trimming left V 5 bases short and J 3 bases short, with 5 bases between. Per the germline V gene, CDR1 is SGHTA and CDR2 is FQGNSA. CDR3: CASSRYYNEQFF. CDR3 nucleotide sequence: TGTGCCAGCAGCCGTTACTACAATGAGCAGTTCTTC.

The chain employs TRBV5-1 and TRBJ2-7; a possible D gene is TRBD2 (6 bases). The germline V gene encodes CDR1 SGHRS and CDR2 YFSETQ. Trimming took 5 bases from V and 3 from J, leaving 15 bases between them. The CDR3 consists of 14 residues. CDR3 nucleotide sequence: TGCGCCAGCAGGGAGGGGCAGGGATTCTACGAGCAGTACTTC. Translating it yields CASREGQGFYEQYF.

The chain has TRBV27 and TRBJ2-5, with D perhaps TRBD1 (6 bases). This CDR3 is 13 amino acids long. V gave up 6 bases and J gave up 0 bases, with 8 bases separating them. Germline values: CDR1 MNHEY, CDR2 SMNVEV (reference sequence). CDR3 sequence: CASSGQYQETQYF. CDR3 bases: TGTGCCAGCAGCGGACAGTACCAAGAGACCCAGTACTTC.

V gene TRBV9 combines with J gene TRBJ1-5, with a weak D call TRBD1 (6 bases). CDR1 and CDR2 from the germline V gene are SGDLS and YYNGEE. Trimming pared 4 bases from V and 3 bases from J, leaving 20 bases between. The CDR3 length is 17 residues. The CDR3 sequence is CASSPGGQGPHNQPQHF. The CDR3 region has the DNA TGTGCCAGCAGCCCGGGGGGGCAGGGCCCCCACAATCAGCCCCAGCATTTT.

The chain uses TRBV5-6 and TRBJ2-7; possibly TRBD1 for D (5 bases). V was trimmed by 0 bases and J by 4 bases, leaving 11 bases between them. This CDR3 is built from 14 residues. Germline assignment: CDR1 SGHDT and CDR2 YYEEEE. DNA of the CDR3: TGTGCCAGCAGCTTGGATCGACAGCCTTACGAGCAGTACTTC. Translation: CASSLDRQPYEQYF.

This clone was observed a single time. The rearrangement links TRBV6-5 to TRBJ2-2; D might be TRBD2 (6 bases). Trimming shortened V by 2 bases and J by 1 base, and 11 bases separated the two germline ends. Germline loops: CDR1 MNHEY, CDR2 SVGAGI. The CDR3 loop spans 16 amino acids. The CDR3 protein is CASSYHGSGNTGELFF. DNA of the CDR3: TGTGCCAGCAGTTACCATGGTAGCGGGAACACCGGGGAGCTGTTTTTT.

V and J are TRBV27 and TRBJ1-2; D remains ambiguous. Germline CDR1 MNHEY, CDR2 SMNVEV (reference sequence). The CDR3 sequence is 13 residues long. Between the trimmed V and J ends, which lost 2 bases and 5 bases, there was a span of 9 bases. CDR3 coding DNA: TGTGCCAGCAGTTTAGGCCCGGGGTATGGCTACACCTTC. Protein product: CASSLGPGYGYTF.

This clone was observed a single time. The V gene is TRBV6-1, the J gene TRBJ1-2; a possible D gene is TRBD1 (5 bases). V lost 5 bases, J lost 4 bases, and 11 bases lay in between. Germline CDR1 and CDR2: MNHNS and SASEGT. CDR3 size: 13 residues. Here the CDR3 reads CASSLTDSYGYTF. In DNA form, the CDR3 reads TGTGCCAGCAGTTTGACAGATTCCTATGGCTACACCTTC.

This chain joins TRBV9 and TRBJ1-4, with 9 bases fitting TRBD1. J lost 4 bases, V lost 3 bases, and 1 base had no gene match. The CDR3 covers 14 residues. The V gene's germline CDR1 is SGDLS and CDR2 YYNGEE. The CDR3: CASSGTGDNEKLFF. The CDR3 DNA reads TGTGCCAGCAGCGGGACAGGGGATAATGAAAAACTGTTTTTT.

V and J are TRBV7-9 and TRBJ2-1; possible D gene TRBD2, 6 bases. The CDR3 extends over 15 amino acids. CDR1 and CDR2 from the germline V gene are SEHNR and FQNEAQ (reference sequence). V lost 4 bases and J lost 9, with 19 bases in between. The CDR3 protein is CASSSSAGSSSEQFF. CDR3 in DNA: TGTGCCAGCAGCTCCTCGGCCGGGAGTAGTAGTGAGCAGTTCTTC.

The CDR3 here is CASSAETSEGETQYF. The DNA for the CDR3 is TGTGCCAGCAGCGCCGAGACTAGCGAGGGGGAGACCCAGTACTTC. The genes are TRBV9 and TRBJ2-5, with 8 bases aligning to TRBD2. CDR1 is SGDLS, CDR2 YYNGEE, per germline. This CDR3 has 15 amino acids. The V gene end was trimmed by 3 bases and the J gene end by 5 bases; junction bases not matched to a gene: 9. Using reference TRBV9 and TRBJ2-5 for the parts outside the CDR3, the full variable domain is DSGVTQTPKHLITATGQRVTLRCSPRSGDLSVYWYQQSLDQGLQFLIQYYNGEERAKGNILERFSAQQFPDLHSELNLSSLELGDSALYFCASSAETSEGETQYFGPGTRLLVL.

This rearrangement joins TRBV5-1 to TRBJ2-1, with 8 bases identical to TRBD2. CDR3 size: 16 residues. With V trimmed by 0 bases and J by 4 bases, 6 bases remained unmatched. The germline CDR1 and CDR2 sequences are SGHRS and YFSETQ. DNA for the CDR3: TGCGCCAGCAGCTTGGAGGCCAGCGGGGGATACAATGAGCAGTTCTTC. Translating it yields CASSLEASGGYNEQFF.

The chain combines TRBV5-4 with TRBJ2-3; weak D call: TRBD1 (6 bases). V shed 4 bases and J shed 0 bases, with 12 bases lying between them. From germline, CDR1 is SGHNT and CDR2 YYREEE (reference sequence). The CDR3 is 15 residues long. In DNA form, the CDR3 reads TGTGCCAGCAGCGGTACAGGGAGCAGCACAGATACGCAGTATTTT. Protein product: CASSGTGSSTDTQYF.

This clone was detected once. CDR3 DNA: TGTGCCAGCAGCTCCGGGGATACGCAGTATTTT. Its protein is CASSSGDTQYF. The chain is built from TRBV5-4 and TRBJ2-3; D is unresolved. V lost 3 bases and J 6 bases, leaving 5 bases between the germline ends. Germline-derived CDR1 and CDR2 are SGHNT and YYREEE (reference sequence). The CDR3 extends over 11 amino acids.

The V gene is TRBV5-6, the J gene TRBJ1-2; D gene uncertain. Germline CDR1 is SGHDT and CDR2 is YYEEEE. CDR3 size: 15 residues. The V gene lost 4 bases and the J gene lost 0 bases, with 13 bases spanning the gap. The CDR3 loop reads CASSAGTRANYGYTF. The CDR3 DNA reads as TGTGCCAGCAGCGCGGGAACGCGAGCTAACTATGGCTACACCTTC.

The chain is built from TRBV19 and TRBJ1-1, with D perhaps TRBD1 (5 bases). CDR1 and CDR2 from the germline V gene are LNHDA and SQIVND (reference sequence). V gave up 3 bases and J gave up 3 bases, with 14 bases separating them. This CDR3 has 15 residues. The CDR3: CASSIDLPGDTEAFF. CDR3 DNA: TGTGCCAGTAGTATCGATCTCCCGGGGGACACTGAAGCTTTCTTT.